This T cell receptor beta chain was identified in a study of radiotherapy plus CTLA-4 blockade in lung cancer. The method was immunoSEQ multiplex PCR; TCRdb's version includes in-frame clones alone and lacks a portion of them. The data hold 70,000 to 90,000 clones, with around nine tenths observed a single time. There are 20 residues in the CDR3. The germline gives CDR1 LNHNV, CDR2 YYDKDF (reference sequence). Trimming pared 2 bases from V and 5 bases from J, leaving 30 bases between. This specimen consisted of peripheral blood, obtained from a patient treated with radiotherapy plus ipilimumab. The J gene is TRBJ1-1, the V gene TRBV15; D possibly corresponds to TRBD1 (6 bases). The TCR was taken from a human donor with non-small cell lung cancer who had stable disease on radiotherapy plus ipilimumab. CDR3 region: CATSRQVLTLRGGRGTEAFF. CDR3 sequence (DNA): TGTGCCACCAGCAGACAGGTCCTAACCCTACGTGGGGGCCGAGGGACTGAAGCTTTCTTT. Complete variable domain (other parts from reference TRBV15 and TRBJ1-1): DAMVIQNPRYQVTQFGKPVTLSCSQTLNHNVMYWYQQKSSQAPKLLFHYYDKDFNNEADTPDNFQSRRPNTSFCFLDIRSPGLGDTAMYLCATSRQVLTLRGGRGTEAFFGQGTRLTVV.